These 21 T cell receptor beta chains share one sample of origin, sequenced in a study of shared clonotypes between healthy human individuals. The data were produced by immunoSEQ multiplex PCR, yet TCRdb's version contains in-frame clones alone and is incomplete. The table shows 950,000 to 1,300,000 clones, with about three quarters occurring only once. Sample: memory CD4+ T cells sorted from blood. Subset denoted: CD45RA-negative fraction. Source of these receptors: a man younger than 35 in good health.

The chain recombines TRBV25-1 with TRBJ2-2; D is undetermined. Trimming cost V 3 bases and J 3 bases, with 8 bases left between them. From germline, CDR1 is MGHDK and CDR2 SYGVNS. The CDR3 loop spans 14 amino acids. CDR3 sequence reads: CASSDGWDTGELFF. The CDR3 region has the DNA TGTGCCAGCAGTGACGGGTGGGACACCGGGGAGCTGTTTTTT.

This chain uses TRBV6-1 with TRBJ1-5; 7 nucleotides line up with TRBD1. Germline trimming cut 8 bases from V and 3 bases from J; bases unmatched to any gene: 7. Germline V gene data show CDR1 as MNHNS and CDR2 as SASEGT. The length of the CDR3 is 14 residues. DNA of the CDR3: TGTGCCAGCTTGGTACAGGGGCCCAATCAGCCCCAGCATTTT. It encodes CASLVQGPNQPQHF.

Notes on this clone: This likely reflects a read error, since a far larger clone is one base away. J is TRBJ2-3 and V is TRBV6-5; TRBD1 matches at 7 bases. The CDR3 sequence is 14 residues long. Germline V gives CDR1 MNHEY, CDR2 SVGAGI. Unmatched junction bases numbered 3, after V lost 5 bases and J lost 1 base. The CDR3 nucleotides read TGTGCCAGCAGTGCTGGACAGGGCACAGATACGCAGTATTTT. Residues: CASSAGQGTDTQYF.

This chain joins TRBV19 and TRBJ1-4, with no clear D. The CDR3 consists of 15 residues. Germline CDR1 is LNHDA and CDR2 is SQIVND (reference sequence). Trimming removed 4 bases from V and 9 bases from J, with 18 bases in between. CDR3 sequence: CASSRQPSAVQKLFF. The CDR3 bases are TGTGCCAGTAGTAGACAACCCTCGGCGGTCCAAAAACTGTTTTTT.

This clone was counted only a few times. This chain joins TRBV29-1 and TRBJ1-1; the D gene is possibly TRBD1 (5 bases). Looked up from germline, CDR1 is SQVTM and CDR2 is ANQGSEA. The CDR3 consists of 13 residues. The V end lost 6 bases, the J end lost 0 bases, and 11 bases lay between the germline ends. The CDR3 DNA reads TGCAGCGTATGGGTAGGGGTGAACACTGAAGCTTTCTTT. It encodes CSVWVGVNTEAFF.

The rearrangement uses TRBV6-6 and TRBJ2-4; 11 positions match TRBD1. The CDR3 has 16 residues. Trimming cost V 5 bases and J 7 bases; bases outside gene matches: 10. Looked up from germline, CDR1 is MNHNY and CDR2 is SVGAGI (reference sequence). The CDR3 nucleotides are TGTGCCAGCAGTCCCGGACAGGGGGCCTGGAGTAACATTCAGTACTTC. Protein sequence: CASSPGQGAWSNIQYF.

The chain recombines TRBV2 with TRBJ1-1, with D perhaps matching TRBD1 (5 bases). Trimming stripped 4 bases from V and 5 bases from J, with 14 bases between. CDR1 and CDR2 from the germline V gene are SNHLY and FYNNEI. The CDR3 covers 14 residues. The CDR3 nucleotides are TGTGCCAGCAGTGCCCAGGGAGCGCGAACTGAAGCTTTCTTT. Translated, it gives CASSAQGARTEAFF.

The chain has TRBV18 and TRBJ1-2, with 9 positions matching TRBD1. The CDR3 contains 16 residues. Germline CDR1 reads KGHSH; CDR2 reads LQKENI. J was trimmed by 6 bases and V by 3 bases; bases with no gene match: 11. CDR3 region: CASSPPDRGKENGYTF. CDR3 coding DNA: TGTGCCAGCTCACCCCCGGACAGGGGAAAGGAAAATGGCTACACCTTC.

The chain links TRBV6-1 to TRBJ2-2, with D possibly TRBD1 on 6 matching bases. V lost 4 bases, J lost 6 bases, and 15 bases lay in between. Looked up from germline, CDR1 is MNHNS and CDR2 is SASEGT. The CDR3 is 15 residues long. The CDR3 spells CASSGGQPGAGELFF. The CDR3 region has the DNA TGTGCCAGCAGTGGAGGACAGCCTGGGGCCGGGGAGCTGTTTTTT.

The genes are TRBV5-1 and TRBJ2-2; unclear D gene. The CDR3 loop spans 14 amino acids. The germline gives CDR1 SGHRS, CDR2 YFSETQ. V was clipped by 5 bases and J by 0 bases, with 8 bases between them. CDR3 amino acids: CASRIRTNTGELFF. DNA of the CDR3: TGCGCCAGCAGGATCCGAACGAACACCGGGGAGCTGTTTTTT.

The chain couples TRBV2 to TRBJ2-5; 7 nucleotides align to TRBD1. The V gene end was trimmed by 5 bases and the J gene end by 5 bases; junction bases not matched to a gene: 2. The CDR3 contains 12 residues. Per the germline V gene, CDR1 is SNHLY and CDR2 is FYNNEI. The CDR3, as DNA: TGTGCCAGCAGTATGACAGGGGAGACCCAGTACTTC. Amino acid sequence: CASSMTGETQYF.

The chain links TRBV7-3 to TRBJ2-3, with D perhaps assigned TRBD1 or TRBD2 (6 bases each). The CDR3 has 16 residues. Germline assignment: CDR1 SGHTA and CDR2 FQGTGA. With 5 bases removed from V and 1 base from J, the gap between germline ends came to 16 bases. The CDR3 region has the DNA TGTGCCAGCAGCCCCTCCTCCGGGGGCGGCACAGATACGCAGTATTTT. Its translation: CASSPSSGGGTDTQYF. Full variable domain (outside the CDR3, taken from reference TRBV7-3 and TRBJ2-3): GAGVSQTPSNKVTEKGKYVELRCDPISGHTALYWYRQSLGQGPEFLIYFQGTGAADDSGLPNDRFFAVRPEGSVSTLKIQRTERGDSAVYLCASSPSSGGGTDTQYFGPGTRLTVL.

This chain joins TRBV5-5 and TRBJ2-7, with 8 positions matching TRBD2. V lost 4 bases and J lost 0; bases outside the gene matches: 3. The CDR3 runs 14 residues. Germline V CDR1 and CDR2: SGHKS, YYEKEE (reference sequence). Here the CDR3 reads CASSRGGPSYEQYF. CDR3 nucleotides: TGTGCCAGCAGCCGCGGGGGGCCCTCCTACGAGCAGTACTTC.

This CDR3 is CASSLVGDTEAFF. The CDR3 DNA reads as TGTGCCAGCAGCTTAGTTGGGGACACTGAAGCTTTCTTT. V gene TRBV7-2 combines with J gene TRBJ1-1; no firm D call. Germline V gene data show CDR1 as SGHTA and CDR2 as FQGNSA. The ends were cut back, 1 base at V and 3 bases at J, with 6 bases in the middle. The length of the CDR3 is 13 residues.

This clone was counted only a few times. This chain uses TRBV9 with TRBJ2-1; TRBD1 agrees at 9 bases. J lost 6 bases, V lost 3 bases, and 4 bases had no gene match. There are 14 residues in the CDR3. From germline, CDR1 is SGDLS and CDR2 YYNGEE. This CDR3 is CASSAQGARNEQFF. The CDR3 DNA follows: TGTGCCAGCAGCGCACAGGGGGCGCGCAATGAGCAGTTCTTC.

This chain links TRBV6-5 with TRBJ2-5, with 8 bases identical to TRBD1. Germline V CDR1 and CDR2: MNHEY, SVGAGI. The trim removed 4 bases at V and 5 bases at J, leaving 3 bases unmatched. This CDR3 region has 13 residues. The CDR3 nucleotides read TGTGCCAGCAGTTGGGACAGGAAGGAGACCCAGTACTTC. Its protein is CASSWDRKETQYF.

This chain uses TRBV4-1 with TRBJ2-3, with D unresolved. Per the germline V gene, CDR1 is MGHRA and CDR2 is YSYEKL. Trimming cost V 2 bases and J 0 bases, with 9 bases left between them. The CDR3 consists of 15 residues. The DNA for the CDR3 is TGCGCCAGCAGCCAACCGACGGCTAGCACAGATACGCAGTATTTT. It codes for CASSQPTASTDTQYF.

The gene calls are TRBV18 and TRBJ2-1; TRBD1 matches at 11 bases. J was trimmed by 0 bases and V by 3 bases; bases with no gene match: 4. Germline V gene data show CDR1 as KGHSH and CDR2 as LQKENI. The CDR3 has 17 amino acids. DNA for the CDR3: TGTGCCAGCTCACCGAGGACAGGGGGCCTCTCCTACAATGAGCAGTTCTTC. Protein: CASSPRTGGLSYNEQFF.

The V call is TRBV6-1, the J call TRBJ1-4; possibly TRBD1 for D (5 bases). V gave up 0 bases and J gave up 3 bases, with 8 bases separating them. The germline V gene encodes CDR1 MNHNS and CDR2 SASEGT. This CDR3 comprises 15 residues. The CDR3 region is CASSEAGVANEKLFF. CDR3 bases: TGTGCCAGCAGTGAAGCGGGGGTAGCTAATGAAAAACTGTTTTTT.

In nucleotides, the CDR3 is TGCAGCCACCTAGGGAGGACTAGCACAGATACGCAGTATTTT. Amino acid sequence: CSHLGRTSTDTQYF. The chain joins TRBV29-1 to TRBJ2-3; possible D gene TRBD2, 6 bases. The CDR3 runs 14 residues. Germline loops: CDR1 SQVTM, CDR2 ANQGSEA. Between the trimmed V and J ends, which lost 8 bases and 0 bases, there was a span of 15 bases.

The chain links TRBV4-1 to TRBJ2-7, with a possible D match to TRBD2 (5 bases). The CDR3 is made up of 17 amino acids. Deletions cut 1 base from V and 0 bases from J, with 16 bases between. Germline assignment: CDR1 MGHRA and CDR2 YSYEKL. The CDR3 sequence: CASSQGRLAISSYEQYF. CDR3 coding DNA: TGCGCCAGCAGCCAAGGCCGGTTAGCGATAAGCTCCTACGAGCAGTACTTC.